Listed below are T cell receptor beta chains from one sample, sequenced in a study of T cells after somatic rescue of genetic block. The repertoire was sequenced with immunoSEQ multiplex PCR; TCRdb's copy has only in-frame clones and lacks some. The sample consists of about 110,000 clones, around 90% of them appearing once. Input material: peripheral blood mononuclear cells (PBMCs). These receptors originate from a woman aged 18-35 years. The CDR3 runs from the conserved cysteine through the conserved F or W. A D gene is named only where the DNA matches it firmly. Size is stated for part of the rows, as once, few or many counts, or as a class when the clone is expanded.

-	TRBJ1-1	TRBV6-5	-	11	TGTGCCAGCAGGGTGAACACTGAAGCTTTCTTT	CASRVNTEAFF
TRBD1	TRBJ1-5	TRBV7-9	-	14	TGTGCCAGCAGCCGAACAGGGGGCAGTCAGCCCCAGCATTTT	CASSRTGGSQPQHF
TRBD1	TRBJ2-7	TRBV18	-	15	TGTGCCAGCTCGCCCTTACAGGGGGAAACCTACGAGCAGTACTTC	CASSPLQGETYEQYF
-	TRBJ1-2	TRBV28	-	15	TGTGCCAGCTTGTCACAGGGACTCTATAACTATGGCTACACCTTC	CASLSQGLYNYGYTF
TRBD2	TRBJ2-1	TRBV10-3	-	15	TGTGCCATCAGTGAGGGACTAGCGGGGCCTAAGGTTAAGTTCTTC	CAISEGLAGPKVKFF
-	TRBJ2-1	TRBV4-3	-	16	TGCGCCAGCAGCCAACTCGGGGGGACAGGTTCCAATGAGCAGTTCTTC	CASSQLGGTGSNEQFF
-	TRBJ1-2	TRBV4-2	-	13	TGTGCCAGCAGCCAAGATCGGGGTGACGGCTACACCTTC	CASSQDRGDGYTF
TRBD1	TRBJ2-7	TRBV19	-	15	TGTGCCAGTAGTACCACCGGGACAGGGGCCTACGAGCAGTACTTC	CASSTTGTGAYEQYF
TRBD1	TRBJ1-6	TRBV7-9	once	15	TGTGCCAGCAGCGCAAGACAGGGGGCAAATTCACCCCTCCACTTT	CASSARQGANSPLHF
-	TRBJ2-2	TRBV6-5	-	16	TGTGCCAGCAGTTACTCCCCCCAAGCGGACACCGGGGAGCTGTTTTTT	CASSYSPQADTGELFF
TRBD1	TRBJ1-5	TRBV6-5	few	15	TGTGCCAGCAGTCACGGACAGGCAATCAATCAGCCCCAGCATTTT	CASSHGQAINQPQHF
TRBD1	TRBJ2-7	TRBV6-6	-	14	TGTGCCGCCCAGTGGGGACAGGGAAATTACGAGCAGTACTTC	CAAQWGQGNYEQYF
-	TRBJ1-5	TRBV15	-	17	TGTGCCACCAGCAGATCCCCCGTCAGGGCCGTCAATCAGCCCCAGCATTTT	CATSRSPVRAVNQPQHF
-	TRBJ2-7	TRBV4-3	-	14	TGCGCCAGCAGCCAAGTCGGACTCGCGGCCGAGCAGTACTTC	CASSQVGLAAEQYF
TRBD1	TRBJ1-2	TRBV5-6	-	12	TGTGCCAGCGGACAGGTTAACTATGGCTACACCTTC	CASGQVNYGYTF
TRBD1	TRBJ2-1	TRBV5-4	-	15	TGTGCCAGCAGCTCCGGGACAGAGCACTACAATGAGCAGTTCTTC	CASSSGTEHYNEQFF
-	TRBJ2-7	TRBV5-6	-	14	TGTGCCAGCAGCTCGGACAGAAACTTCTACGAGCAGTACTTC	CASSSDRNFYEQYF
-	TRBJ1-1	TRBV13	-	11	TGTGCCAGCAGCTTATTCCCGTCAGCTTTCTTT	CASSLFPSAFF
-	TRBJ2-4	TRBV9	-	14	TGTGCCAGCAGCCCGAAGGCGGGGAAGAACATTCAGTACTTC	CASSPKAGKNIQYF
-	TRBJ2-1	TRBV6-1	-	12	TGTGCCAGCAACCTGGTCCTCAATGAGCAGTTCTTC	CASNLVLNEQFF
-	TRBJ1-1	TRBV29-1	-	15	TGCAGCGTTGGATTGAGAAGGAGTTGGAACTCTGAAGCTTTCTTT	CSVGLRRSWNSEAFF
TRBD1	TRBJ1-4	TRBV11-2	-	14	TGTGCCAGCAGCCCTACAGGGGGGAATGAAAAACTGTTTTTT	CASSPTGGNEKLFF
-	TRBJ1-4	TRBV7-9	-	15	TGTGCCAGCAGCTTAGAGGTTAACAGGGACGAAAAACTGTTTTTT	CASSLEVNRDEKLFF
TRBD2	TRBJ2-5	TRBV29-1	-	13	TGCAGCGCTACACTAGCGGCCCAAGAGACCCAGTACTTC	CSATLAAQETQYF
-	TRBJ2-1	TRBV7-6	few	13	TGTGCCAGCAGCGGGGAGTCCTACAATGAGCAGTTCTTC	CASSGESYNEQFF
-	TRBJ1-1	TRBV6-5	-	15	TGTGCCAGCAGCCCCTACTATGAGATGAACACTGAAGCTTTCTTT	CASSPYYEMNTEAFF
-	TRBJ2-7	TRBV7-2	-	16	TGTGCCAGCCGCCCCGGGGGTCGCGGGGCCCCCTACGAGCAGTACTTC	CASRPGGRGAPYEQYF
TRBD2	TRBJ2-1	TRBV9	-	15	TGTGCCAGCAGCGTAGAGGTTGGGAGGGGCAATGAGCAGTTCTTC	CASSVEVGRGNEQFF
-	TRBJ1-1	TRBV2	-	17	TGTGCCAGCAGTGAAGGGGGAGGGATATACATGAACACTGAAGCTTTCTTT	CASSEGGGIYMNTEAFF
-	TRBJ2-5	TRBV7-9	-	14	TGTGCCAGCAGCCCGCCCCGGGAACGAGAGACCCAGTACTTC	CASSPPRERETQYF
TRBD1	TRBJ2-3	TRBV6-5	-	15	TGTGCCAGCAGTTCCGGGGGACAGGGAACGGATACGCAGTATTTT	CASSSGGQGTDTQYF
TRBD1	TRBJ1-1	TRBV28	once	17	TGTGCCAGCAGTTCATGGCCCAGGGGGACAGGGGCGGTTGAAGCTTTCTTT	CASSSWPRGTGAVEAFF
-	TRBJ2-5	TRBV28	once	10	TGTGCCAGCAGTCGGGACTCCCAGTACTTC	CASSRDSQYF
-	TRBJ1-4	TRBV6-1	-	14	TGTGCCAGCAGTGAACACAGGCGCGGTGAAAAACTGTTTTTT	CASSEHRRGEKLFF
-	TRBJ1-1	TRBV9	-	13	TGTGCCAGCAGCAAAGGGGGGAACACTGAAGCTTTCTTT	CASSKGGNTEAFF
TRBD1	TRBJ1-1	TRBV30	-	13	TGTGCCTGGGAGGAGACAGGGGGGACTGAAGCTTTCTTT	CAWEETGGTEAFF
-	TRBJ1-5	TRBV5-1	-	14	TGCGCCAGCAGCTCTGCGGGGCGCAGGCAGCCCCAGCATTTT	CASSSAGRRQPQHF
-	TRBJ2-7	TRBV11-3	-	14	TGTGCCAGCAGTCTACAGAGCGACTCCTACGAGCAGTACTTC	CASSLQSDSYEQYF
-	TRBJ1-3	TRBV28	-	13	TGTGCCAGCAGTTTTACGGGCCGGGACACCATATATTTT	CASSFTGRDTIYF
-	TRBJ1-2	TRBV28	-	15	TGTGCCAGCAGTCTACGGACTGTTCTTAACTATGGCTACACCTTC	CASSLRTVLNYGYTF
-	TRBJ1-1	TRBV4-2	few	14	TGTGCCAGCAGCCAAGATCAAGAGAGGACTGAAGCTTTCTTT	CASSQDQERTEAFF